This T cell receptor beta chain was identified during a study of PD-1 blockade in classical Hodgkin lymphoma. The length of the CDR3 is 15 residues. Losses at the gene ends were 3 bases for V and 3 bases for J; bases not matched to a gene: 5. Per germline, CDR1 MNHEY and CDR2 SMNVEV (reference sequence). Every patient was affected by relapse after autologous stem cell transplantation, while exposure to brentuximab vedotin was not uniform. TCRdb's table, derived via immunoSEQ multiplex PCR, lists solely in-frame clones and lacks some. This sample yields some 100,000 clones, of which around 89% are seen a single time; under 8% belongs to the top ten.

The sequences come from peripheral blood mononuclear cells (PBMCs), collected before the second cycle of nivolumab. The genes are TRBV27 and TRBJ2-7, with 10 nucleotides matching TRBD2. The source is a human donor with classical Hodgkin lymphoma. CDR3 sequence (DNA): TGTGCCAGCAGTTTTGGTAGCGGGGGGCTCTACGAGCAGTACTTC. Protein sequence: CASSFGSGGLYEQYF.